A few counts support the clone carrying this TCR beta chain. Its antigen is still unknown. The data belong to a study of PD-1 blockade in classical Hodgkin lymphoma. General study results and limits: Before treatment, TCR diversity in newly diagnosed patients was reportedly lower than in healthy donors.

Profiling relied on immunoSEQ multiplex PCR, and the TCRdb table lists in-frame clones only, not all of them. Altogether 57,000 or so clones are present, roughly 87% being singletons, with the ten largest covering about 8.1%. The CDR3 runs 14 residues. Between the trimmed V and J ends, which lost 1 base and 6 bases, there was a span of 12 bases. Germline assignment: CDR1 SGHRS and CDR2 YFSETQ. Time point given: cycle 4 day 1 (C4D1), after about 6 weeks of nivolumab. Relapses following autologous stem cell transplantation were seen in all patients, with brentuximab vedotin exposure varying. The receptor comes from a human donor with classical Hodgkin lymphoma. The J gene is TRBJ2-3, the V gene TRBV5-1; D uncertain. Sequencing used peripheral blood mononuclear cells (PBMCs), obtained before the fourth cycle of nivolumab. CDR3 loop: CASSLSILGDTQYF. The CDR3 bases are TGCGCCAGCAGCTTGAGCATCTTGGGCGATACGCAGTATTTT.